A selection of T cell receptor beta chains follows, all from one sample in a study of HIV-infected patients and healthy controls. TCRdb re-called the 5' RACE reads with MiXCR, one entry per CDR3 protein. The table lists roughly 16,000 distinct CDR3 sequences, around 5.5% of them singletons. Specimen: blood. The receptors here all came from an adult in good health. The CDR3 runs from the conserved cysteine through the conserved F or W. Fields, in order: J gene, clone size, D gene, V gene, CDR3 protein, CDR3 DNA. D genes are given only for firm matches. The size field reads once, few or many counts, or a class when the clone is expanded.

>TRBJ1-5|many|.|TRBV19
CASSGSYQISNQPQHF
TGTGCCAGTAGCGGCAGCTATCAAATAAGCAATCAGCCCCAGCATTTT
>TRBJ1-1|many|TRBD1|TRBV12-3/TRBV12-4
CASKTIQGTEAFF
TGTGCCAGCAAAACTATACAGGGGACTGAAGCTTTCTTT
>TRBJ1-2|many|.|TRBV7-8
CASSLDWGNYGYTF
TGTGCCAGCAGCTTAGATTGGGGGAACTATGGCTACACCTTC
>TRBJ1-2|many|.|TRBV28
CATHPRTGGYTF
TGTGCCACCCACCCTCGGACGGGTGGCTACACCTTC
>TRBJ1-4|medium-sized|.|TRBV9
CASSPRPVNEKLFF
TGTGCCAGCAGCCCCCGACCGGTTAATGAAAAACTGTTTTTT
>TRBJ1-5|many|TRBD1|TRBV20-1
CSASVDRDQPQHF
TGCAGTGCTAGTGTGGACAGGGATCAGCCCCAGCATTTT
>TRBJ2-3|many|TRBD2|TRBV5-1
CASSSTYLAGLTDTQYF
TGCGCCAGCAGCTCCACTTACCTAGCGGGGCTCACAGATACGCAGTATTTT
>TRBJ1-2|many|.|TRBV6-5
CASSYRHHLTGFYGYTF
TGTGCCAGCAGTTACCGACACCACTTAACAGGGTTCTATGGCTACACCTTC
>TRBJ2-6|many|TRBD1|TRBV2
CANDRAGANVLTF
TGTGCCAATGACAGGGCTGGGGCCAACGTCCTGACTTTC
>TRBJ2-1|few|TRBD2|TRBV18
CASSPRLAGAVDEQFF
TGTGCCAGCTCACCAAGACTAGCGGGGGCGGTCGATGAGCAGTTCTTC
>TRBJ2-7|many|TRBD1|TRBV6-6
CASSPRTGPYEQYF
TGTGCCAGCAGTCCCCGGACAGGGCCCTACGAGCAGTACTTC
>TRBJ1-1|many|TRBD1|TRBV5-1
CASSLRTGTNTEAFF
TGCGCCAGCAGCCTCAGGACAGGGACGAACACTGAAGCTTTCTTT
>TRBJ2-3|many|TRBD2|TRBV28
CASRSTSGGTDTQYF
TGTGCCAGCAGATCGACTAGCGGGGGCACAGATACGCAGTATTTT
>TRBJ1-1|many|.|TRBV11-2
CASSLYQGWGRGITEAFF
TGTGCCAGCAGCTTATATCAGGGGTGGGGCCGAGGAATCACTGAAGCTTTCTTT
>TRBJ2-3|few|TRBD2|TRBV4-3
CASSLGLSGGASDTQYF
TGCGCCAGCAGCCTTGGACTTAGCGGGGGGGCGTCAGATACGCAGTATTTT
>TRBJ2-5|many|TRBD2|TRBV20-1
CSAKSEPSGLALQETQYF
TGCAGTGCTAAATCAGAACCGTCCGGACTAGCTCTACAAGAGACCCAGTACTTC
>TRBJ2-4|medium-sized|.|TRBV29-1
CSVEDPVAKNIQYF
TGCAGCGTTGAAGATCCTGTGGCCAAAAACATTCAGTACTTC
>TRBJ2-3|many|.|TRBV6-5
CASRLRDTNTDTQYF
TGTGCCAGCAGGCTCCGGGACACAAACACAGATACGCAGTATTTT
>TRBJ2-3|medium-sized|.|TRBV5-5
CASSPGTTLEYF
TGTGCCAGCAGCCCGGGGACCACATTGGAGTATTTT
>TRBJ2-3|medium-sized|.|TRBV28
CASSLRTGVRNTQYF
TGTGCCAGCAGTTTAAGGACTGGAGTCCGGAATACGCAGTATTTT
>TRBJ2-1|few|.|TRBV29-1
CSVARGGYNEQFF
TGCAGCGTTGCTAGGGGAGGCTACAATGAGCAGTTCTTC
>TRBJ2-7|many|TRBD2|TRBV11-2
CASSLAGPYEQYF
TGTGCCAGCAGTCTAGCGGGGCCCTACGAGCAGTACTTC